This T cell receptor (beta chain) was recorded in a study of cytomegalovirus exposure and HLA in healthy donors. Study conclusions and caveats: What a later analysis reportedly showed was that an Asian-associated ancestry cluster had fewer N-insertions than the roughly 700-donor mean. Only CMV serostatus was available as immune exposure information. Later analysis showed most CMV-associated TCR beta chains appearing HLA-restricted.

Of note for this clone: Its antigen is not identified.

CDR1 is LGHNA, CDR2 YSLEER, per germline. CDR3 length: 16 amino acids. J gave up 2 bases and V 0 bases, and 4 bases lay outside the gene matches. Primers: 60 Vbeta forward and 13 Jbeta reverse. Produced via immunoSEQ multiplex PCR; TCRdb's table is partial and in-frame only. Here the sample spans approximately 110,000 clones, less than 80% being singletons. The TCR originated in a woman in her 40s in good health and CMV-seronegative. V gene TRBV4-3 combines with J gene TRBJ1-3; 7 nucleotides line up with TRBD1. Sequenced material: PBMCs. The CDR3 loop reads CASSQDPGQAGNTIYF. CDR3 bases: TGCGCCAGCAGCCAAGACCCCGGACAGGCTGGAAACACCATATATTTT.